The 15 T cell receptor beta chains presented below share a single source sample, sequenced in a study of shared clonotypes between healthy human individuals. Profiled with immunoSEQ multiplex PCR; TCRdb holds only in-frame clones, not every one. This sample has 190,000 or so clones, with approximately 70% found just once. Material for sequencing was memory CD4+ T cells sorted from blood. Subset given: CD45RA-negative fraction. These receptors all stem from a man aged 30-40 years in good health.

The J gene is TRBJ1-5, the V gene TRBV30; 8 bases match TRBD1. The germline V gene has CDR1 GTSNPN and CDR2 SVGIG (reference sequence). This CDR3 is built from 16 residues. The junction had 16 bases not matched to a gene; V was cut back by 5 bases and J by 7 bases. DNA of the CDR3: TGTGCCTGGGCGCCCTTCAGGGGGCGCGAGGGACAGCCCCAGCATTTT. This translates into CAWAPFRGREGQPQHF.

This clone came up once. The chain carries TRBV7-2 and TRBJ2-7, with 8 bases matching TRBD1. The J segment lost 3 bases and the V segment lost 5 bases, leaving 6 bases of the junction unmatched. The CDR3 has 14 amino acids. Germline CDR1 and CDR2: SGHTA and FQGNSA. Here the CDR3 reads CASSRTGQNYEQYF. CDR3 DNA sequence: TGTGCCAGCAGCCGGACAGGGCAAAACTACGAGCAGTACTTC.

This clone was recorded at least ten times. The sample has other DNA sequences that encode this CDR3 too. The chain couples TRBV6-6 to TRBJ2-1; 12 bases map to TRBD2. Looked up from germline, CDR1 is MNHNY and CDR2 is SVGAGI (reference sequence). V shed 7 bases, J shed 9 bases, and the junction held 13 bases outside the gene matches. This CDR3 has 16 residues. CDR3 loop: CASIDRERTSGIEQFF. The DNA for the CDR3 is TGTGCCAGCATCGACAGGGAGCGGACTAGCGGGATTGAGCAGTTCTTC.

The chain links TRBV6-1 to TRBJ2-7, with D possibly TRBD2 on 7 matching bases. V dropped 8 bases and J dropped 6 bases, with 17 bases sitting between them. Germline lookup yields CDR1 MNHNS and CDR2 SASEGT. The CDR3 runs 13 residues. CDR3 amino acids: CASGRGLQSEQYF. CDR3 bases: TGTGCCAGCGGGAGGGGGTTACAGTCCGAGCAGTACTTC.

The CDR3, as DNA: TGTGCCAGTAGTATCGGGGACACGGGTTTTGTCGGCGCCCAGTACTTC. Its translation: CASSIGDTGFVGAQYF. This sequence joins TRBV19 and TRBJ2-5; TRBD1 is a possible D gene (6 bases). The V gene lost 3 bases and the J gene lost 9 bases, with 23 bases spanning the gap. The germline CDR1 and CDR2 sequences are LNHDA and SQIVND (reference sequence). The CDR3 has 16 amino acids. The complete variable domain, with remaining parts taken from reference TRBV19 and TRBJ2-5, reads DGGITQSPKYLFRKEGQNVTLSCEQNLNHDAMYWYRQDPGQGLRLIYYSQIVNDFQKGDIAEGYSVSREKKESFPLTVTSAQKNPTAFYLCASSIGDTGFVGAQYFGPGTRLLVL.

The chain is built from TRBV11-2 and TRBJ2-2; the D is unclear. The CDR3 has 15 residues. Germline V CDR1 and CDR2: SGHAT, FQNNGV. V was cut by 3 bases and J by 0 bases, with 8 bases left in between. The CDR3 region has the DNA TGTGCCAGCAGCTTTCGGGCAACGAACACCGGGGAGCTGTTTTTT. It yields the protein CASSFRATNTGELFF. The whole variable domain, filled in from reference TRBV11-2 and TRBJ2-2, reads EAGVAQSPRYKIIEKRQSVAFWCNPISGHATLYWYQQILGQGPKLLIQFQNNGVVDDSQLPKDRFSAERLKGVDSTLKIQPAKLEDSAVYLCASSFRATNTGELFFGEGSRLTVL.

The table lists this clone with a count of one. This chain connects TRBV6-6 to TRBJ2-3, with 10 positions matching TRBD2. Looked up from germline, CDR1 is MNHNY and CDR2 is SVGAGI (reference sequence). V trimming: 9 bases; J trimming: 0 bases; junction bases outside the gene matches: 6. This CDR3 contains 15 residues. As DNA, the CDR3 is TGTGCCAGTCAGCGGGAGGGGACTAGCACAGATACGCAGTATTTT. It translates to CASQREGTSTDTQYF.

The chain recombines TRBV18 with TRBJ2-1; 13 nucleotides align to TRBD2. Germline assignment: CDR1 KGHSH and CDR2 LQKENI. The CDR3 sequence is 14 residues long. The trim removed 8 bases at V and 7 bases at J, leaving 5 bases unmatched. This CDR3 reads CASTPTSGRNEQFF. DNA of the CDR3: TGTGCCAGCACCCCGACTAGCGGGAGGAATGAGCAGTTCTTC.

The chain joins TRBV2 to TRBJ2-7; 8 nucleotides line up with TRBD2. The CDR3 extends over 13 amino acids. The trim removed 8 bases at V and 1 base at J, leaving 4 bases unmatched. The germline gives CDR1 SNHLY, CDR2 FYNNEI. In DNA form, the CDR3 reads TGTGCCAGCCGGCGGGAGGTATCCTACGAGCAGTACTTC. Translating it yields CASRREVSYEQYF.

This clone has only a few counts. The chain employs TRBV6-6 and TRBJ2-5; unclear D gene. CDR1 is MNHNY, CDR2 SVGAGI, per germline (reference sequence). The CDR3 has 14 amino acids. The V end was cut by 2 bases, the J end by 4 bases, with 11 bases between. Here the CDR3 reads CASSYGIDRETQYF. Written as DNA, the CDR3 is TGTGCCAGCAGTTACGGGATAGATAGAGAGACCCAGTACTTC.

V is TRBV7-2 and J is TRBJ1-2; D perhaps matches TRBD1 (5 bases). CDR1 SGHTA and CDR2 FQGNSA come from the germline V gene. There are 15 residues in the CDR3. Trimming removed 4 bases at V and 5 bases at J, with 17 bases between. The CDR3 is CASSSTVTLAYGYTF. The CDR3 bases are TGTGCCAGCAGCTCGACAGTGACACTTGCTTATGGCTACACCTTC.

The J gene is TRBJ2-3, the V gene TRBV7-9; 7 nucleotides align to TRBD1. This CDR3 is 15 amino acids long. The V segment lost 4 bases and the J segment 4 bases; nucleotides outside the gene matches: 8. Germline values: CDR1 SEHNR, CDR2 FQNEAQ (reference sequence). This CDR3 is CASSSSGQQSDTQYF. CDR3 coding DNA: TGTGCCAGCAGCTCCTCGGGACAGCAATCAGATACGCAGTATTTT.

This chain uses TRBV18 with TRBJ2-5; either TRBD1 or TRBD2 may supply D (5 bases each). The CDR3 covers 15 residues. The V and J ends lost 1 base and 7 bases respectively, with 16 bases between them. Germline V gives CDR1 KGHSH, CDR2 LQKENI. The CDR3 region has the DNA TGTGCCAGCTCACCACAAACCGGACGGGACGCGACCCAGTACTTC. This codes for CASSPQTGRDATQYF.

This clone has just a few counts. The chain carries TRBV18 and TRBJ2-3; 8 bases are a match to TRBD1. From germline, CDR1 is KGHSH and CDR2 LQKENI. The CDR3 spans 17 residues. Trimming took 2 bases from V and 0 from J; bases not matched to a gene: 7. CDR3 nucleotides: TGTGCCAGCTCACCAGGTCTCACAGGGGGTAGCACAGATACGCAGTATTTT. Encoded protein: CASSPGLTGGSTDTQYF. The whole variable domain, remainder taken from reference TRBV18 and TRBJ2-3, is NAGVMQNPRHLVRRRGQEARLRCSPMKGHSHVYWYRQLPEEGLKFMVYLQKENIIDESGMPKERFSAEFPKEGPSILRIQQVVRGDSAAYFCASSPGLTGGSTDTQYFGPGTRLTVL.

This clone showed up just once. The chain couples TRBV7-9 to TRBJ2-2, with a tentative D call TRBD2 (5 bases). CDR1 and CDR2 from the germline V gene are SEHNR and FQNEAQ (reference sequence). This CDR3 is built from 13 residues. V was shortened by 5 bases and J by 7 bases, with 11 bases between the two germline ends. The DNA for the CDR3 is TGTGCCAGCAGCATCACTAGTCACGGGGAGCTGTTTTTT. Translating it yields CASSITSHGELFF.